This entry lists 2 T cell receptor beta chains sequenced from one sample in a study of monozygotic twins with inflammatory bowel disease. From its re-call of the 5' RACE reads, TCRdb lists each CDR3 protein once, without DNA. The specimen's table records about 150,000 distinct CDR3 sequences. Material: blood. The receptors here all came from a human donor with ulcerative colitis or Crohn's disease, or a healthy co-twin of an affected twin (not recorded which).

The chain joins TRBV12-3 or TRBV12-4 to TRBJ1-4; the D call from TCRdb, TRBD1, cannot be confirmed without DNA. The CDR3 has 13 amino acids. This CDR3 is CASWGQNNEKLFF.

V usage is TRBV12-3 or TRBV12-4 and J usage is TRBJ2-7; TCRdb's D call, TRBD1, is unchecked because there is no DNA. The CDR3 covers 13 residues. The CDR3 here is CASKPGEYSWQYF.